The rows below give T cell receptor beta chains drawn from one sample of a study of T-cell memory formation after mild COVID-19. TCRdb ran MiXCR on the 5' RACE reads and lists one entry per CDR3 protein. Here the sample spans around 510,000 distinct CDR3 sequences, about 20% being singletons. The source material was PBMCs or a T cell subset sorted from them (not recorded which). Receptors originate from an adult woman who had mild COVID-19 (a few samples of this study predate the infection). Cell type and time point are not known. CDR3s include the opening cysteine and the closing phenylalanine or tryptophan. The order of the fields is clone size, V gene, J gene, D gene, CDR3 protein, CDR3 DNA. A D gene is named only where the DNA matches it firmly. Rows may omit the clone size; those that give it use once, few, many or a size class.

NA	TRBV4-3	TRBJ1-5	NA	CASSREHYSNQPQHF	TGCGCCAGCAGCAGGGAACACTACAGCAATCAGCCCCAGCATTTT
NA	TRBV7-2	TRBJ2-7	TRBD2	CASSQGREGSYEQYF	TGTGCCAGCTCCCAAGGGCGGGAGGGGTCCTACGAGCAGTACTTC
few	TRBV7-3	TRBJ2-3	NA	CASSPGDSRDTQYF	TGTGCCAGCAGCCCTGGAGACTCTCGGGATACGCAGTATTTT
few	TRBV9	TRBJ2-2	NA	CASSPARGTGELFF	TGTGCCAGCAGCCCCGCCCGGGGCACCGGGGAGCTGTTTTTT
NA	TRBV18	TRBJ2-5	NA	CASSRAPGRKETQYF	TGTGCCAGCTCACGAGCCCCGGGACGTAAAGAGACCCAGTACTTC
many	TRBV12-3/TRBV12-4	TRBJ1-6	NA	CASSLGRLPPLHF	TGTGCCAGCAGTTTAGGGAGGTTGCCACCCCTCCACTTT
many	TRBV7-8	TRBJ2-3	NA	CASSLARIWGPASTDTQYF	TGTGCCAGCAGCTTAGCTAGGATTTGGGGGCCCGCCAGCACAGATACGCAGTATTTT
NA	TRBV6-1	TRBJ1-1	NA	CASRKDISMNTEAFF	TGTGCCAGCAGGAAGGACATCAGCATGAACACTGAAGCTTTCTTT
NA	TRBV5-5	TRBJ1-1	TRBD1	CASSTGQGWAEAFF	TGTGCCAGCAGCACGGGACAGGGATGGGCTGAAGCTTTCTTT
NA	TRBV20-1	TRBJ1-1	NA	CSARAQGRNTEAFF	TGCAGTGCTAGAGCCCAGGGAAGGAACACTGAAGCTTTCTTT
once	TRBV20-1	TRBJ1-4	NA	CSARFPGPRLEKLFF	TGCAGTGCCAGATTTCCGGGGCCCCGACTGGAAAAACTGTTTTTT
NA	TRBV15	TRBJ1-3	NA	CATALGSAGNTIYF	TGTGCCACGGCTTTGGGCTCGGCGGGAAACACCATATATTTT
few	TRBV5-6	TRBJ2-1	TRBD2	CASSPKNSGTRAEQFF	TGTGCCAGCAGCCCCAAAAATTCCGGGACTAGGGCTGAGCAGTTCTTC
NA	TRBV20-1	TRBJ2-5	TRBD2	CSARRSGVRQETQYF	TGCAGTGCTAGGAGAAGCGGGGTTCGGCAAGAGACCCAGTACTTC
few	TRBV6-5	TRBJ1-4	NA	CASSYAGSTNEKLFF	TGTGCCAGCAGTTACGCAGGTTCAACTAATGAAAAACTGTTTTTT
NA	TRBV9	TRBJ1-1	TRBD1	CASSVTGQGITEAFF	TGTGCCAGCAGCGTGACGGGACAGGGAATCACTGAAGCTTTCTTT
NA	TRBV7-2	TRBJ2-5	TRBD2	CASSKLAGGPGDQYF	TGTGCCAGCAGCAAACTAGCGGGAGGGCCGGGGGACCAGTACTTC
few	TRBV5-1	TRBJ2-3	TRBD1	CASTQGTGPVSTDTQYF	TGCGCCAGCACTCAGGGGACAGGACCCGTTAGCACAGATACGCAGTATTTT
NA	TRBV20-1	TRBJ1-2	NA	CSARAGLNYGYTF	TGCAGTGCTAGAGCGGGGCTCAACTATGGCTACACCTTC
few	TRBV20-1	TRBJ2-5	NA	CSAPSGLLNLGETQYF	TGCAGTGCTCCTAGTGGTCTCCTTAACCTTGGAGAGACCCAGTACTTC
NA	TRBV11-1	TRBJ1-1	NA	CASSPMGVLMNTEAFF	TGTGCCAGCAGCCCTATGGGAGTCCTTATGAACACTGAAGCTTTCTTT
NA	TRBV11-1	TRBJ2-2	NA	CASSPINTGELFF	TGTGCCAGCAGCCCTATCAACACCGGGGAGCTGTTTTTT
NA	TRBV4-3	TRBJ1-1	NA	CASSLERALNTEAFF	TGCGCCAGCAGCCTAGAAAGGGCCCTAAACACTGAAGCTTTCTTT
NA	TRBV6-2/TRBV6-3	TRBJ2-7	NA	CASSWDFSYEQYF	TGTGCCAGCAGTTGGGACTTCTCCTACGAGCAGTACTTC
NA	TRBV14	TRBJ2-7	TRBD2	CASSQGGPFGGKKYF	TGTGCCAGCAGCCAAGGGGGACCGTTCGGGGGGAAGAAGTACTTC
NA	TRBV7-3	TRBJ2-7	TRBD1	CASSLGGQAEQYF	TGTGCCAGCAGCTTAGGGGGACAGGCCGAGCAGTACTTC
few	TRBV12-3/TRBV12-4	TRBJ1-2	NA	CASSYQGSYTF	TGTGCCAGCAGCTACCAAGGCAGCTACACCTTC
few	TRBV18	TRBJ2-2	TRBD2	CASSPRSRTSANTGELFF	TGTGCCAGCTCACCGAGAAGTAGGACTAGCGCGAACACCGGGGAGCTGTTTTTT
few	TRBV4-2	TRBJ1-2	NA	CASSQPEGIRNGYTF	TGTGCCAGCAGCCAGCCGGAGGGGATTAGGAATGGCTACACCTTC
few	TRBV12-3/TRBV12-4	TRBJ2-1	NA	CASSAPSYNEQFF	TGTGCCAGCAGTGCGCCTAGTTACAATGAGCAGTTCTTC
NA	TRBV12-5	TRBJ2-5	TRBD1	CASGPTGAGETQYF	TGTGCTAGTGGTCCGACAGGGGCCGGGGAGACCCAGTACTTC
NA	TRBV20-1	TRBJ1-3	NA	CSARIGGNTIYF	TGCAGTGCTAGAATCGGGGGAAACACCATATATTTT
few	TRBV4-1	TRBJ1-2	NA	CASSQDVRGDGYTF	TGCGCCAGCAGCCAAGATGTAAGGGGCGATGGCTACACCTTC
few	TRBV7-9	TRBJ2-3	NA	CASSLGSAGLGTDTQYF	TGTGCCAGCAGCTTAGGATCCGCGGGACTCGGCACAGATACGCAGTATTTT
few	TRBV27	TRBJ1-5	TRBD1	CASRGTGDSNQPQHF	TGTGCCAGCAGAGGGACAGGAGATAGCAATCAGCCCCAGCATTTT
many	TRBV7-6	TRBJ1-1	NA	CASASGANTEAFF	TGTGCCAGCGCTTCGGGGGCGAACACTGAAGCTTTCTTT
many	TRBV5-1	TRBJ2-3	NA	CASRAPPGDTQYF	TGCGCCAGCAGGGCGCCCCCAGGGGATACGCAGTATTTT
few	TRBV4-1	TRBJ1-1	NA	CASSHPRIQSEAFF	TGCGCCAGCAGCCACCCTCGGATACAGTCTGAAGCTTTCTTT
many	TRBV6-5	TRBJ1-1	NA	CASSYHPSGTQEAFF	TGTGCCAGCAGTTACCACCCCTCCGGCACACAAGAAGCTTTCTTT
few	TRBV20-1	TRBJ2-5	NA	CSARVPGTQETQYF	TGCAGTGCTAGAGTCCCGGGGACACAAGAGACCCAGTACTTC
NA	TRBV5-1	TRBJ1-4	NA	CASSSDNEKLFF	TGCGCCAGCAGCTCGGATAATGAAAAACTGTTTTTT
few	TRBV4-2	TRBJ2-2	TRBD2	CASSPFGGRDTGELFF	TGTGCCAGCAGCCCGTTTGGCGGGAGGGACACCGGGGAGCTGTTTTTT
few	TRBV6-1	TRBJ2-5	NA	CASSDYDGTTLGTQYF	TGTGCCAGCAGTGATTACGACGGCACCACCTTAGGGACCCAGTACTTC
NA	TRBV5-1	TRBJ2-3	NA	CASSLGSGFSTDTQYF	TGCGCCAGCAGCTTGGGGAGCGGGTTCAGCACAGATACGCAGTATTTT
few	TRBV10-3	TRBJ2-7	TRBD1	CAITVGQGHGYEQYF	TGTGCCATCACCGTCGGACAGGGCCACGGGTACGAGCAGTACTTC
few	TRBV5-6	TRBJ1-2	TRBD1	CASSHGQGIYGYTF	TGTGCCAGCAGTCATGGACAGGGGATCTATGGCTACACCTTC
few	TRBV12-3/TRBV12-4	TRBJ2-2	NA	CASSFLTGTGELFF	TGTGCCAGCAGTTTTTTGACTGGCACCGGGGAGCTGTTTTTT
few	TRBV7-2	TRBJ2-3	TRBD1	CASTRDSQSTDTQYF	TGTGCCAGCACCCGGGACAGTCAAAGCACAGATACGCAGTATTTT
NA	TRBV20-1	TRBJ1-1	NA	CSATPGGVLHTEAFF	TGCAGTGCTACTCCGGGGGGCGTCCTCCACACTGAAGCTTTCTTT
few	TRBV25-1	TRBJ2-1	NA	CASSRQGTSSYNEQFF	TGTGCCAGCAGCCGACAGGGGACTAGCTCCTACAATGAGCAGTTCTTC
NA	TRBV5-1	TRBJ1-2	TRBD1	CASSEGQIGNYGYTF	TGCGCCAGCAGCGAGGGACAGATAGGGAACTATGGCTACACCTTC
few	TRBV7-9	TRBJ1-1	NA	CASSPATGDEAFF	TGTGCCAGCAGCCCGGCGACCGGGGATGAAGCTTTCTTT